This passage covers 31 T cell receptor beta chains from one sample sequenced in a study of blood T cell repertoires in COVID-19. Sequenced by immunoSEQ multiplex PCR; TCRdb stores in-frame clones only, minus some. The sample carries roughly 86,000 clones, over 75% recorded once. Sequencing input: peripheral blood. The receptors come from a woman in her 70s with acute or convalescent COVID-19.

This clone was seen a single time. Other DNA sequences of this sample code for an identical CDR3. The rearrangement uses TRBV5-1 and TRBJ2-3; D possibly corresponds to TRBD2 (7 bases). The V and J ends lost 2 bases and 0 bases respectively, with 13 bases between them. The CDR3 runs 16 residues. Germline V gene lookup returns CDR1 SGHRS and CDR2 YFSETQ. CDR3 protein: CASSLQGLPSTDTQYF. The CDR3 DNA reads TGCGCCAGCAGCTTACAGGGACTACCAAGCACAGATACGCAGTATTTT.

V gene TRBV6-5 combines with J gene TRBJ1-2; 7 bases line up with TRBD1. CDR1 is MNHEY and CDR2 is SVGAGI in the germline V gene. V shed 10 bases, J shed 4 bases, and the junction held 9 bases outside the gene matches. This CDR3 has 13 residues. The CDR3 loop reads CATTTGLAYGYTF. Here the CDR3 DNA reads TGTGCCACGACGACAGGGCTAGCCTATGGCTACACCTTC.

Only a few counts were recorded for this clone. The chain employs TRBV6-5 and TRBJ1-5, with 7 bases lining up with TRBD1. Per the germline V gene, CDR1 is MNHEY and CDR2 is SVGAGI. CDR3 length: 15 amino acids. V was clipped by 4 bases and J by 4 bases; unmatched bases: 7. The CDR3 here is CASSSSKGQNQPQHF. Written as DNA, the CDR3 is TGTGCCAGCAGTTCCTCGAAGGGACAGAATCAGCCCCAGCATTTT.

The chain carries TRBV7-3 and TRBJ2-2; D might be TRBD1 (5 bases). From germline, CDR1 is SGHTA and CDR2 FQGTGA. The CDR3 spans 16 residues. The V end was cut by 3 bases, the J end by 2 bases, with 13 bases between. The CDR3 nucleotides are TGTGCCAGCAGCTTCCAGGGAACATCAAACACCGGGGAGCTGTTTTTT. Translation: CASSFQGTSNTGELFF.

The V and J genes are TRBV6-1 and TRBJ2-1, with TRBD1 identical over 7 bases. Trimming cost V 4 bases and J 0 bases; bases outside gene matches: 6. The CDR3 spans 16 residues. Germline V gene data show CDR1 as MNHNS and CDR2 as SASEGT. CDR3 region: CASSAIGQDSYNEQFF. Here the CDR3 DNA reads TGTGCCAGCAGTGCGATCGGACAGGACTCCTACAATGAGCAGTTCTTC.

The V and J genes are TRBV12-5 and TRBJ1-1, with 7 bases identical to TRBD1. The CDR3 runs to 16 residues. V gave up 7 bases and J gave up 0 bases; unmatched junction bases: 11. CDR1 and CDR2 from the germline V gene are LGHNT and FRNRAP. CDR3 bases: TGTGCTAGTGAGAGGGGGGACAGAAGGATGAACACTGAAGCTTTCTTT. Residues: CASERGDRRMNTEAFF. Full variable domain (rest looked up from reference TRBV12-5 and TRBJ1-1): DARVTQTPRHKVTEMGQEVTMRCQPILGHNTVFWYRQTMMQGLELLAYFRNRAPLDDSGMPKDRFSAEMPDATLATLKIQPSEPRDSAVYFCASERGDRRMNTEAFFGQGTRLTVV.

In nucleotides, the CDR3 is TGCGCCAGCAACTATTTAATCAGCACAGATACGCAGTATTTT. Protein: CASNYLISTDTQYF. The chain carries TRBV5-1 and TRBJ2-3, with D uncertain. The length of the CDR3 is 14 residues. V lost 6 bases, J lost 0 bases, and 11 bases lay in between. Per the germline V gene, CDR1 is SGHRS and CDR2 is YFSETQ.

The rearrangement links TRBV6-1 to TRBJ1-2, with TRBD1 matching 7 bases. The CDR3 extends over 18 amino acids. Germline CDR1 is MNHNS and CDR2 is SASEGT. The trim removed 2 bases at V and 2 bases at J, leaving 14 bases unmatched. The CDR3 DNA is TGTGCCAGCAGTGAATTCTCTCTGGGTGGGACAGTAAACTATGGCTACACCTTC. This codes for CASSEFSLGGTVNYGYTF.

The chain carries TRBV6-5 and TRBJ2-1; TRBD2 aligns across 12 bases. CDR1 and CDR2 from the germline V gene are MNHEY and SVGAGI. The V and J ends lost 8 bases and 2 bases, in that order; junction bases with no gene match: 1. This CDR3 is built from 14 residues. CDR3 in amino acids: CASRLAGAYNEQFF. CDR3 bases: TGTGCCAGCCGACTAGCGGGGGCCTACAATGAGCAGTTCTTC.

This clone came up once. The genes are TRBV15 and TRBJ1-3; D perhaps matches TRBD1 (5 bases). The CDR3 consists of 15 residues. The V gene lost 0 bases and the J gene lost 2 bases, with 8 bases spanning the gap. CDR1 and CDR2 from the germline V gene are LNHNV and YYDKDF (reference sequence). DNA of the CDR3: TGTGCCACCAGCAGAGACAGGGTCGCTGGAAACACCATATATTTT. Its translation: CATSRDRVAGNTIYF.

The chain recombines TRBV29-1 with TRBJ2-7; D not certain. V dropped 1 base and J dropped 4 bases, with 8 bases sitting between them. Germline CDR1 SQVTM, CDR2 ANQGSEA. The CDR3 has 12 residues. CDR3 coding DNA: TGCAGCGTTGAAGTACCTAGGTACGAGCAGTACTTC. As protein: CSVEVPRYEQYF.

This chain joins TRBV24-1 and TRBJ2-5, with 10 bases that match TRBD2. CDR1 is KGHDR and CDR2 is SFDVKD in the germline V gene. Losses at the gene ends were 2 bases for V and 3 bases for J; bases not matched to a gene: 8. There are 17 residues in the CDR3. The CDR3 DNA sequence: TGTGCCACCAGTGATTCCCTTAGCGGGGGGAGTAAAGAGACCCAGTACTTC. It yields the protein CATSDSLSGGSKETQYF.

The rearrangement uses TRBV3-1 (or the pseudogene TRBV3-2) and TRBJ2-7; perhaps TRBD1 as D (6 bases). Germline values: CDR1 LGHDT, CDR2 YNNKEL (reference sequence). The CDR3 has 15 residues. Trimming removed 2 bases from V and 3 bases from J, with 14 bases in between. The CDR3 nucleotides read TGTGCCAGCAGCCAAATGCCGGGACAAGGCTACGAGCAGTACTTC. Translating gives CASSQMPGQGYEQYF.

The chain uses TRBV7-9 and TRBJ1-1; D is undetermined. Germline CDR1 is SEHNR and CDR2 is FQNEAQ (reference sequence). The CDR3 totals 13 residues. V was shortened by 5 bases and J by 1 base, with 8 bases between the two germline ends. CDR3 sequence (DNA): TGTGCCAGCAGCGTAAAGAGGAACACTGAAGCTTTCTTT. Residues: CASSVKRNTEAFF.

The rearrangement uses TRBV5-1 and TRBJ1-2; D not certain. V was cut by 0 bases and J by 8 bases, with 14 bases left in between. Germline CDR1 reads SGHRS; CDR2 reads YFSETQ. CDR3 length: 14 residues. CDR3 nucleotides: TGCGCCAGCAGCTTGGATTTAACTGGGAGAGGCTACACCTTC. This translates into CASSLDLTGRGYTF.

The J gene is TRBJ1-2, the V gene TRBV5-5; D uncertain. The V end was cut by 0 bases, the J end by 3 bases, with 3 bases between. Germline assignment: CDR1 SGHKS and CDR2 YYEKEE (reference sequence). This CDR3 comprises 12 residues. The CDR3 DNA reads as TGTGCCAGCAGCTTGGCAGACTATGGCTACACCTTC. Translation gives CASSLADYGYTF.

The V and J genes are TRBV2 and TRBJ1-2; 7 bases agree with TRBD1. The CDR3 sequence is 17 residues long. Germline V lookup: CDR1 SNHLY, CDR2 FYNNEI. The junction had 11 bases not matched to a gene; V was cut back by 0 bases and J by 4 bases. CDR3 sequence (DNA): TGTGCCAGCAGTGAAGCGCACGGACAGGCAAGAGGCTATGGCTACACCTTC. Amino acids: CASSEAHGQARGYGYTF. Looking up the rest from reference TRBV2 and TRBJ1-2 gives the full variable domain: EPEVTQTPSHQVTQMGQEVILRCVPISNHLYFYWYRQILGQKVEFLVSFYNNEISEKSEIFDDQFSVERPDGSNFTLKIRSTKLEDSAMYFCASSEAHGQARGYGYTFGSGTRLTVV.

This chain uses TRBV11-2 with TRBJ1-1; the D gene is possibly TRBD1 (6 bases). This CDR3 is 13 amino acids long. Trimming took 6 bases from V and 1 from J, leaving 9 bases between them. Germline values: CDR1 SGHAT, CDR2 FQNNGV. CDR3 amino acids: CASSSDRNTEAFF. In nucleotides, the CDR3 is TGTGCCAGCAGTTCGGACAGGAACACTGAAGCTTTCTTT.

Here the CDR3 reads CASSPGTATGELFF. CDR3 DNA sequence: TGCGCCAGCAGCCCTGGGACAGCAACCGGGGAGCTGTTTTTT. This chain connects TRBV5-1 to TRBJ2-2; 7 bases align to TRBD1. The junction had 5 bases not matched to a gene; V was cut back by 4 bases and J by 5 bases. This CDR3 has 14 amino acids. The germline gives CDR1 SGHRS, CDR2 YFSETQ.

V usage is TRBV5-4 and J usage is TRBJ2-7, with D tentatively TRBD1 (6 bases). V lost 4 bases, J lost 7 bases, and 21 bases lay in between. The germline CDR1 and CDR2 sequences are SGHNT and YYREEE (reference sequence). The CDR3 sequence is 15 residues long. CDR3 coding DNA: TGTGCCAGCAGCCGCCGTTCGGACAGCTTAGAGGAGCAGTACTTC. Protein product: CASSRRSDSLEEQYF.

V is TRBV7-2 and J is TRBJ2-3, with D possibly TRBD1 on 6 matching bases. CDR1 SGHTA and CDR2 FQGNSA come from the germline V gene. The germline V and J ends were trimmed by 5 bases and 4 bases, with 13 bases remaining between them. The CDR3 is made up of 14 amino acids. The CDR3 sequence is CASSKQGMADTQYF. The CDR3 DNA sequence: TGTGCCAGCAGCAAACAGGGAATGGCAGATACGCAGTATTTT.

The CDR3 reads CASSIAGATEAFF. DNA of the CDR3: TGTGCCAGTAGTATAGCAGGGGCCACTGAAGCTTTCTTT. The V gene is TRBV19, the J gene TRBJ1-1; tentatively, D is TRBD1 (6 bases). This CDR3 is 13 amino acids long. Trimming removed 1 base at V and 4 bases at J, with 7 bases between. Looked up from germline, CDR1 is LNHDA and CDR2 is SQIVND (reference sequence).

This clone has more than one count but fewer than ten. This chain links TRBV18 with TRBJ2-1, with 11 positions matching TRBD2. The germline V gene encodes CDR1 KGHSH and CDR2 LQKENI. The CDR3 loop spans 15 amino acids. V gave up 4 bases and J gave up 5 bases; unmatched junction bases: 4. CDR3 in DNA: TGTGCCAGCTCACAGACACTAGCGGGAGACAATGAGCAGTTCTTC. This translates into CASSQTLAGDNEQFF. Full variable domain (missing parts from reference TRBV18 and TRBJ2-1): NAGVMQNPRHLVRRRGQEARLRCSPMKGHSHVYWYRQLPEEGLKFMVYLQKENIIDESGMPKERFSAEFPKEGPSILRIQQVVRGDSAAYFCASSQTLAGDNEQFFGPGTRLTVL.

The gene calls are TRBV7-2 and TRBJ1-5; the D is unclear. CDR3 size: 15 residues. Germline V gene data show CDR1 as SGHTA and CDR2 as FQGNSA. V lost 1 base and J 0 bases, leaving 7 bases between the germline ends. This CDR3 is CASSLGTYSNQPQHF. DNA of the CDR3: TGTGCCAGCAGCTTAGGTACCTATAGCAATCAGCCCCAGCATTTT.

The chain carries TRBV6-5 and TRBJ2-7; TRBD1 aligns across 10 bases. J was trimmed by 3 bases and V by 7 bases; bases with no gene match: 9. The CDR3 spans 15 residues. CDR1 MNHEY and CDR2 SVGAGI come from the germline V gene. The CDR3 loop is CASNLGQGVGYEQYF. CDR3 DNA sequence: TGTGCCAGCAACCTAGGACAGGGGGTAGGCTACGAGCAGTACTTC.

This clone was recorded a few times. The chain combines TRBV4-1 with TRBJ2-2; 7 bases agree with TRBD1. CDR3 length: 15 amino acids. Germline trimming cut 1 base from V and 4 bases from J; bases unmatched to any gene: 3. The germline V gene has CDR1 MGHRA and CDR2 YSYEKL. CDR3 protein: CASSQAAGGTGELFF. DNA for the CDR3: TGCGCCAGCAGCCAAGCCGCAGGGGGCACCGGGGAGCTGTTTTTT.

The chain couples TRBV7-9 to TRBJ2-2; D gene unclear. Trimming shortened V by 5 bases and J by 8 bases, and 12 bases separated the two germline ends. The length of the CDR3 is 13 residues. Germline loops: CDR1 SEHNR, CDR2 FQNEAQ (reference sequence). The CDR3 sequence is CASSLFPWGELFF. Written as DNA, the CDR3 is TGTGCCAGCAGCCTATTTCCCTGGGGGGAGCTGTTTTTT.

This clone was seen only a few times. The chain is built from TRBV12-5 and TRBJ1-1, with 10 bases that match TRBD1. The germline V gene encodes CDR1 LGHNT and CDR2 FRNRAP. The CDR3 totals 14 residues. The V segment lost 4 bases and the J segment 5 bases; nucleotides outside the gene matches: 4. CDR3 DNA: TGTGCTAGTGGTTATGGGGACAGGGGAACTGAAGCTTTCTTT. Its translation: CASGYGDRGTEAFF.

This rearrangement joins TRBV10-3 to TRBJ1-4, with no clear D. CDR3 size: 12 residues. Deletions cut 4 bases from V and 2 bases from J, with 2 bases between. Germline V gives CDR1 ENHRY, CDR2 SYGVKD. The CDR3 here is CAISATNEKLFF. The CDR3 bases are TGTGCCATCAGTGCGACTAATGAAAAACTGTTTTTT.

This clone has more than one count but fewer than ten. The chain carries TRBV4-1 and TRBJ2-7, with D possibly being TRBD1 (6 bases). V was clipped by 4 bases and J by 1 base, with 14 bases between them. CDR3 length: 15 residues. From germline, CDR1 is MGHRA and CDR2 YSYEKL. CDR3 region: CASSLSDGQSYEQYF. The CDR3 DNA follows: TGCGCCAGCAGCCTCAGCGACGGACAGTCCTACGAGCAGTACTTC.

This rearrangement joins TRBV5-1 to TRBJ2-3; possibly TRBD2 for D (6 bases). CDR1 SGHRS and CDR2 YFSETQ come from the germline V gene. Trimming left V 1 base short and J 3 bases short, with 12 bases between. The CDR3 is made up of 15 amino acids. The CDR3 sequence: CASSLLGGETDTQYF. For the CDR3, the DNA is TGCGCCAGCAGCTTGTTGGGGGGAGAGACAGATACGCAGTATTTT.